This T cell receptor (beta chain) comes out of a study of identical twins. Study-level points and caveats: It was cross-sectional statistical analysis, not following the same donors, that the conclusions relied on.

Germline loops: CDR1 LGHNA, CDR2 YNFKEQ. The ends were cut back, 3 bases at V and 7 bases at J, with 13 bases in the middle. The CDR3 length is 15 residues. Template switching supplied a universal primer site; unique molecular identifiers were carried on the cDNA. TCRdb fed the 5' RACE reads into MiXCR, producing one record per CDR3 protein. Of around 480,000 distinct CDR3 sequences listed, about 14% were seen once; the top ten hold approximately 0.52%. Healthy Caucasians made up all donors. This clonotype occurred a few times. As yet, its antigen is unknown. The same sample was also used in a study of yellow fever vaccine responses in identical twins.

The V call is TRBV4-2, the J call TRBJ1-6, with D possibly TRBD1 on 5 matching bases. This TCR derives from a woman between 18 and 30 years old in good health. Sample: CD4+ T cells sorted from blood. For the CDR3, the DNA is TGTGCCAGCAGCCAGAGGGGACTGCTGAATTCACCCCTCCACTTT. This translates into CASSQRGLLNSPLHF.